Sequencing of this TCR beta chain was carried out in a study of shared clonotypes between healthy human individuals. Study-level results: Sequencing depth was predicted to influence how clonotypes are shared among donors.

Germline values: CDR1 SGHVS, CDR2 FQNEAQ. The V and J ends lost 7 bases and 7 bases respectively, with 14 bases between them. This CDR3 has 13 residues. This table comes from immunoSEQ multiplex PCR, and its TCRdb copy is limited to in-frame clones, with some not included. The sample gives around 1.1 million clones, around 77% of which show up once; almost 0.9% is in the top ten. Of note for this clone: The antigen remains undetermined.

The sequence came from a young man in good health. Some clones in this sample may be carry-over from other donors' samples. The chain carries TRBV7-8 and TRBJ1-5; maybe TRBD1 (6 bases). Sequenced material: memory CD4+ T cells from PBMCs. The sample's subset: CD45RA-negative fraction. The CDR3 coding sequence is TGTGCCAGCACCCTCGGGGGCATCCAGCCCCAGCATTTT. This encodes CASTLGGIQPQHF.